The T cell receptor beta chain under discussion was sequenced for a study of T cells in Graves' hyperthyroidism and ophthalmopathy. The study's findings and limits: A median around six months before onset, the model predicted ophthalmopathy. Most expanded thyroid clonotypes above 0.001 also appeared in blood.

This clonotype was seen a handful of times. What it binds is unknown. Patients aged 18 to 65 had newly diagnosed hyperthyroidism lasting under 2 months. TCR beta CDR3 region amplification was performed from RNA transcripts. During a first-round RT-PCR of the TCR CDR3, the HTBI primer set was used. TCRdb ran MiXCR on the multiplex PCR reads and lists one entry per CDR3 protein. This repertoire shows hundreds of thousands of distinct CDR3 sequences, approximately 15% found once; its top ten account for roughly 10%. The CDR3 has 13 amino acids. Germline lookup yields CDR1 MNHNS and CDR2 SASEGT. The V end was cut by 11 bases, the J end by 5 bases, with 13 bases between.

This chain connects TRBV6-1 to TRBJ1-6; a possible D gene is TRBD1 (6 bases). The receptor comes from a woman younger than 30 with Graves' hyperthyroidism. Sequencing was done on a sample of blood. The CDR3 here is CAGRQGNNSPLHF. As DNA, the CDR3 is TGTGCCGGGCGGCAGGGGAATAATTCACCCCTCCACTTT.